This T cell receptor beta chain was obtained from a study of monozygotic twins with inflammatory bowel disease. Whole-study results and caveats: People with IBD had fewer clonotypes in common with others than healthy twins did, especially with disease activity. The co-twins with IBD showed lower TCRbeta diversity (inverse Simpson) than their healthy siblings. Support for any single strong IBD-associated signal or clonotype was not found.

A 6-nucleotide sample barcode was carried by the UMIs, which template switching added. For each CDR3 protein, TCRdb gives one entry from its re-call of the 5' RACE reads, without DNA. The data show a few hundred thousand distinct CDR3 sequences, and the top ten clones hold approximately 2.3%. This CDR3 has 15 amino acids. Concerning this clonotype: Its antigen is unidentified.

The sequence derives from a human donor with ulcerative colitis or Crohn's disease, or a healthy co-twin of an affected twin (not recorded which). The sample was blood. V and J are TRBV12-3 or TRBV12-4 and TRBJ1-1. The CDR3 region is CASSLRMGWDTEAFF.